The rows below give T cell receptor beta chains drawn from one sample of a study of cytomegalovirus exposure and HLA in healthy donors. The table came from immunoSEQ multiplex PCR; TCRdb's copy has only in-frame clones and leaves some out. The repertoire holds about 90,000 clones, with 65% to 85% as singletons. Sequencing used PBMCs. All receptors derive from a man younger than 35 in good health and CMV-seronegative. The CDR3 runs from the conserved cysteine through the conserved F or W. Each record gives: D gene, clone size, J gene, V gene, CDR3 DNA, CDR3 protein. A D gene is named only where the DNA matches it firmly. Part of the rows lack a size; the others show once, few, many or a class for expanded clones.

d_gene: TRBD1
abundance: -
j_gene: TRBJ1-4
v_gene: TRBV4-1
CDR3nt: TGCGCCAGCAGCCCCCAGACAGGGGGCGGTGAAAAACTGTTTTTT
CDR3aa: CASSPQTGGGEKLFF

d_gene: -
abundance: once
j_gene: TRBJ2-3
v_gene: TRBV9
CDR3nt: TGTGCCAGCAGCGTAGAAAACCGGGGAGATACGCAGTATTTT
CDR3aa: CASSVENRGDTQYF

d_gene: -
abundance: few
j_gene: TRBJ2-7
v_gene: TRBV6-1
CDR3nt: TGTGCCAGCAGTGAACCCTACAGGGTTTACGAGCAGTACTTC
CDR3aa: CASSEPYRVYEQYF

d_gene: -
abundance: -
j_gene: TRBJ1-2
v_gene: TRBV30
CDR3nt: TGTGCCTGGACCATGGGAGGGGGTGGCGGCTACACCTTC
CDR3aa: CAWTMGGGGGYTF

d_gene: -
abundance: -
j_gene: TRBJ2-3
v_gene: TRBV30
CDR3nt: TGTGCCTGGAGTGCCGTGGCGGGACGCACAGATACGCAGTATTTT
CDR3aa: CAWSAVAGRTDTQYF

d_gene: TRBD2
abundance: -
j_gene: TRBJ2-7
v_gene: TRBV15
CDR3nt: TGTGCCACCAGCCCTGGGACTAGCGGGCGATTGGAGCAGTACTTC
CDR3aa: CATSPGTSGRLEQYF

d_gene: TRBD2
abundance: -
j_gene: TRBJ2-7
v_gene: TRBV5-1
CDR3nt: TGCGCCAGCAGCTCCGGACTAGGGTTGGACGAGCAGTACTTC
CDR3aa: CASSSGLGLDEQYF

d_gene: -
abundance: -
j_gene: TRBJ1-1
v_gene: TRBV7-9
CDR3nt: TGTGCCAGCAGCTTGTTCAGGCGTGGAGGCACTGAAGCTTTCTTT
CDR3aa: CASSLFRRGGTEAFF

d_gene: TRBD1
abundance: -
j_gene: TRBJ1-4
v_gene: TRBV10-3
CDR3nt: TGTGCCATCAGTGCAACCGGGACAGGGGCCCCTAATGAAAAACTGTTTTTT
CDR3aa: CAISATGTGAPNEKLFF

d_gene: -
abundance: -
j_gene: TRBJ1-6
v_gene: TRBV9
CDR3nt: TGTGCCAGCAGCGTAAGTGGGTTCGGGGATTCACCCCTCCACTTT
CDR3aa: CASSVSGFGDSPLHF

d_gene: -
abundance: -
j_gene: TRBJ1-5
v_gene: TRBV9
CDR3nt: TGTGCCAGCAGCGTAAGGGAAGGGGGGCCCCAGCATTTT
CDR3aa: CASSVREGGPQHF

d_gene: -
abundance: few
j_gene: TRBJ2-1
v_gene: TRBV10-3
CDR3nt: TGTGCCATCAGTGGGGGGGATGAGCAGTTCTTC
CDR3aa: CAISGGDEQFF

d_gene: TRBD2
abundance: -
j_gene: TRBJ2-1
v_gene: TRBV29-1
CDR3nt: TGCAGCGTTGAAAGTTTTCTAGCGGTCTCCTACAATGAGCAGTTCTTC
CDR3aa: CSVESFLAVSYNEQFF

d_gene: TRBD1
abundance: -
j_gene: TRBJ1-1
v_gene: TRBV5-1
CDR3nt: TGCGCCAGCGGCGAGGACAGGGACATTCGGACTGAAGCTTTCTTT
CDR3aa: CASGEDRDIRTEAFF

d_gene: TRBD2
abundance: -
j_gene: TRBJ2-3
v_gene: TRBV7-7
CDR3nt: TGTGCTAGCAGCTCTTCCATCGGGAGGGCAGATACGCAGTATTTT
CDR3aa: CASSSSIGRADTQYF

d_gene: -
abundance: once
j_gene: TRBJ1-3
v_gene: TRBV6-6
CDR3nt: TGTGCCACTACGATGGGGCCCCACTCTGGAAACACCATATATTTT
CDR3aa: CATTMGPHSGNTIYF

d_gene: -
abundance: few
j_gene: TRBJ2-5
v_gene: TRBV6-1
CDR3nt: TGTGCCAGCAGTTTGACCCAGGGAGAGACCCAGTACTTC
CDR3aa: CASSLTQGETQYF

d_gene: TRBD1
abundance: -
j_gene: TRBJ2-1
v_gene: TRBV9
CDR3nt: TGTGCCAGCAGCGCGGACAGGGGCGGCAATGAGCAGTTCTTC
CDR3aa: CASSADRGGNEQFF

d_gene: -
abundance: -
j_gene: TRBJ1-1
v_gene: TRBV28
CDR3nt: TGTGCCAGCAGTTTGCAACAGGGCGAAGCTTTCTTT
CDR3aa: CASSLQQGEAFF

d_gene: TRBD2
abundance: once
j_gene: TRBJ2-1
v_gene: TRBV2
CDR3nt: TGTGCCAGCAGTGAATGGTCTTTGGGGACTAGCGGATACAATGAGCAGTTCTTC
CDR3aa: CASSEWSLGTSGYNEQFF

d_gene: TRBD1
abundance: -
j_gene: TRBJ1-2
v_gene: TRBV9
CDR3nt: TGTGCCAGCAGCGCGAGGACAGGGAATTATGGCTACACCTTC
CDR3aa: CASSARTGNYGYTF

d_gene: -
abundance: -
j_gene: TRBJ1-1
v_gene: TRBV10-2
CDR3nt: TGCGCCAGCAGCGGGAACTGGGACACTGAAGCTTTCTTT
CDR3aa: CASSGNWDTEAFF

d_gene: TRBD1
abundance: -
j_gene: TRBJ2-6
v_gene: TRBV30
CDR3nt: TGTGCCTGGAGCCGGGACAGACTCTCTGGGGCCAACGTCCTGACTTTC
CDR3aa: CAWSRDRLSGANVLTF

d_gene: -
abundance: -
j_gene: TRBJ2-1
v_gene: TRBV11-3
CDR3nt: TGTGCCAGCAGCTTAGAGGCTAGTGCCTACAATGAGCAGTTCTTC
CDR3aa: CASSLEASAYNEQFF

d_gene: TRBD1
abundance: -
j_gene: TRBJ2-7
v_gene: TRBV29-1
CDR3nt: TGCAGCGCATGGACAGGAACCTACGAGCAGTACTTC
CDR3aa: CSAWTGTYEQYF

d_gene: TRBD2
abundance: -
j_gene: TRBJ2-7
v_gene: TRBV9
CDR3nt: TGTGCCAGCAGCTCAAGGACTAGCGGTTCCATAAGACCCTACGAGCAGTACTTC
CDR3aa: CASSSRTSGSIRPYEQYF

d_gene: TRBD1
abundance: -
j_gene: TRBJ2-6
v_gene: TRBV5-1
CDR3nt: TGCGCCAGCAGCTGGACAGGGACCCCGGGTGGGGCCAACGTCCTGACTTTC
CDR3aa: CASSWTGTPGGANVLTF

d_gene: TRBD2
abundance: -
j_gene: TRBJ2-1
v_gene: TRBV10-3
CDR3nt: TGTGCCATCAGGCGCGGGAGGGCGGGGAACAATGAGCAGTTCTTC
CDR3aa: CAIRRGRAGNNEQFF

d_gene: TRBD1
abundance: -
j_gene: TRBJ1-1
v_gene: TRBV14
CDR3nt: TGTGCCAGCAGCCCCTGGACAGGAGGGAACACTGAAGCTTTCTTT
CDR3aa: CASSPWTGGNTEAFF

d_gene: TRBD1
abundance: -
j_gene: TRBJ2-6
v_gene: TRBV2
CDR3nt: TGTGCCAGCAAACTAACAGGGGGCAATAGGTCTGGGGCCAACGTCCTGACTTTC
CDR3aa: CASKLTGGNRSGANVLTF

d_gene: -
abundance: -
j_gene: TRBJ1-4
v_gene: TRBV10-1
CDR3nt: TGCGCCAGCAGTGAAGGCGGATCTAATGAAAAACTGTTTTTT
CDR3aa: CASSEGGSNEKLFF

d_gene: -
abundance: -
j_gene: TRBJ1-4
v_gene: TRBV6-5
CDR3nt: TGTGCCAGCAGTTACTTAGGTGGCAGGGGTGATGAAAAACTGTTTTTT
CDR3aa: CASSYLGGRGDEKLFF

d_gene: TRBD2
abundance: few
j_gene: TRBJ2-1
v_gene: TRBV4-2
CDR3nt: TGTGCCAGCAGCCCCAGAATAGCGGGAACGGGCAATGAGCAGTTCTTC
CDR3aa: CASSPRIAGTGNEQFF

d_gene: -
abundance: -
j_gene: TRBJ1-5
v_gene: TRBV28
CDR3nt: TGTGCCAGCACTCCGAGTGGCAATCAGCCCCAGCATTTT
CDR3aa: CASTPSGNQPQHF

d_gene: -
abundance: -
j_gene: TRBJ1-3
v_gene: TRBV5-1
CDR3nt: TGCGCCAGCAGCTCGGCGGCATCTGGAAACACCATATATTTT
CDR3aa: CASSSAASGNTIYF

d_gene: TRBD1
abundance: -
j_gene: TRBJ1-4
v_gene: TRBV7-2
CDR3nt: TGTGCCAGCAGCTCCCAGGGGGCTTCTGGTGAAAAACTGTTTTTT
CDR3aa: CASSSQGASGEKLFF

d_gene: -
abundance: -
j_gene: TRBJ1-5
v_gene: TRBV7-9
CDR3nt: TGCGCCAGCAGCTCCCACCTGACCCCAGGGTATAGCAATCAGCCCCAGCATTTT
CDR3aa: CASSSHLTPGYSNQPQHF

d_gene: -
abundance: -
j_gene: TRBJ2-7
v_gene: TRBV25-1
CDR3nt: TGTGCCAGCAGCCAAAGGGAGCTCTCCGAGCAGTACTTC
CDR3aa: CASSQRELSEQYF

d_gene: TRBD2
abundance: -
j_gene: TRBJ2-3
v_gene: TRBV29-1
CDR3nt: TGCAGCGTCGGACTAGCGGGAGTCGTAGATACGCAGTATTTT
CDR3aa: CSVGLAGVVDTQYF

d_gene: TRBD1
abundance: -
j_gene: TRBJ1-1
v_gene: TRBV30
CDR3nt: TGTGCCTGGGACCGGGCAGGGGGCAGGAGCACTGAAGCTTTCTTT
CDR3aa: CAWDRAGGRSTEAFF

d_gene: -
abundance: -
j_gene: TRBJ1-2
v_gene: TRBV9
CDR3nt: TGTGCCAGCAGCGGCAGGGTTAACTATGGCTACACCTTC
CDR3aa: CASSGRVNYGYTF

d_gene: -
abundance: -
j_gene: TRBJ2-3
v_gene: TRBV5-5
CDR3nt: TGTGCCAGCAGCCGTGCACGGGACTCCTACACAGATACGCAGTATTTT
CDR3aa: CASSRARDSYTDTQYF

d_gene: TRBD1
abundance: once
j_gene: TRBJ2-7
v_gene: TRBV29-1
CDR3nt: TGCAGCGTTGGGGCCGGGACAGGGGGGTCCTACGAGCAGTACTTC
CDR3aa: CSVGAGTGGSYEQYF

d_gene: -
abundance: -
j_gene: TRBJ2-7
v_gene: TRBV28
CDR3nt: TGTGCCAGCAGCCCGATTTTAGACAGCACTGCTCCCTCCTACGAGCAGTACTTC
CDR3aa: CASSPILDSTAPSYEQYF

d_gene: -
abundance: -
j_gene: TRBJ2-7
v_gene: TRBV14
CDR3nt: TGTGCCAGCAGCCAAGAAGGGTACAGGGACTACGAGCAGTACTTC
CDR3aa: CASSQEGYRDYEQYF

d_gene: -
abundance: few
j_gene: TRBJ2-2
v_gene: TRBV25-1
CDR3nt: TGTGCCAGCAGTGAATACGGGAACACCGGGGAGCTGTTTTTT
CDR3aa: CASSEYGNTGELFF

d_gene: -
abundance: -
j_gene: TRBJ1-6
v_gene: TRBV5-6
CDR3nt: TGTGCCAGCAGCTCCGCCGGGACACACTATTATAATTCACCCCTCCACTTT
CDR3aa: CASSSAGTHYYNSPLHF

d_gene: -
abundance: -
j_gene: TRBJ1-1
v_gene: TRBV5-1
CDR3nt: TGCGCCAGCAGCTTGGCCCCGGGGATCGACACTGAAGCTTTCTTT
CDR3aa: CASSLAPGIDTEAFF

d_gene: -
abundance: -
j_gene: TRBJ2-3
v_gene: TRBV25-1
CDR3nt: TGTGCCAGCAAAGGGGCAAAGTATCAAGATACGCAGTATTTT
CDR3aa: CASKGAKYQDTQYF

d_gene: TRBD1
abundance: -
j_gene: TRBJ1-1
v_gene: TRBV6-5
CDR3nt: TGTGCCAGCAGTTTAGACAGGGCGGACACTGAAGCTTTCTTT
CDR3aa: CASSLDRADTEAFF

d_gene: -
abundance: -
j_gene: TRBJ2-1
v_gene: TRBV27
CDR3nt: TGTGCCAGCAGTTACCGGGACTTAGCCTCCAATGAGCAGTTCTTC
CDR3aa: CASSYRDLASNEQFF

d_gene: -
abundance: -
j_gene: TRBJ1-6
v_gene: TRBV5-1
CDR3nt: TGCGCCAGCAGCCCCGCACGGGACTCCTATAATTCACCCCTCCACTTT
CDR3aa: CASSPARDSYNSPLHF